This T cell receptor (beta chain) appears in the sequencing data of a study of blood T cell repertoires in COVID-19. Study in general: The origin of the acute and convalescent COVID-19 samples was the United States, Italy and Spain. In each case, the material was cDNA or gDNA derived from T cells, B-cell-depleted T cells, or PBMCs.

The CDR3 runs to 15 residues. Germline assignment: CDR1 SGHRS and CDR2 YFSETQ. V lost 4 bases, J lost 2 bases, and 8 bases stayed unmatched. Study processing details: Amplifying reference gene primers gave estimates of nucleated cell counts. Data came from immunoSEQ multiplex PCR; TCRdb stores just in-frame clones and leaves some out. Clone size and the V and J calls come from that table; the DNA yielded D and trimming. The profile shows about 230,000 clones, less than 85% of them singletons. The chain is built from TRBV5-1 and TRBJ2-5; 7 bases map to TRBD1. Sample: peripheral blood. The TCR originated in a woman in her 70s with active or convalescent COVID-19. CDR3 nucleotides: TGCGCCAGCAGCGACGGGACAGCCCTTCAAGAGACCCAGTACTTC. Translation: CASSDGTALQETQYF.